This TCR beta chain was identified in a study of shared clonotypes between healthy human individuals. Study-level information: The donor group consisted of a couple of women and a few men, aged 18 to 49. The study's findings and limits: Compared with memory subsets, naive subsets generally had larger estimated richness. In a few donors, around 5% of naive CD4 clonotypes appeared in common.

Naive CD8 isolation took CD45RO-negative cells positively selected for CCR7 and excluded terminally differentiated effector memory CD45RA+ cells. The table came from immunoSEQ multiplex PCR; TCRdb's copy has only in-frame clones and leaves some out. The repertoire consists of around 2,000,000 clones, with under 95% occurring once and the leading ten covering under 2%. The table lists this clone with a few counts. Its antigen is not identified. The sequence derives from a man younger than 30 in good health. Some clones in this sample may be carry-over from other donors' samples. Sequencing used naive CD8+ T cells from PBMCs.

CDR3 nucleotide sequence: TGTGCCAGCTCACCGCCACAGGACAATGAAAAACTGTTTTTT. This gives the protein CASSPPQDNEKLFF. J is TRBJ1-4 and V is TRBV18; tentative D call: TRBD1 (5 bases). The CDR3 totals 14 residues. Germline V gene sequence: CDR1 KGHSH, CDR2 LQKENI. Trimming left V 3 bases short and J 5 bases short, with 10 bases between.